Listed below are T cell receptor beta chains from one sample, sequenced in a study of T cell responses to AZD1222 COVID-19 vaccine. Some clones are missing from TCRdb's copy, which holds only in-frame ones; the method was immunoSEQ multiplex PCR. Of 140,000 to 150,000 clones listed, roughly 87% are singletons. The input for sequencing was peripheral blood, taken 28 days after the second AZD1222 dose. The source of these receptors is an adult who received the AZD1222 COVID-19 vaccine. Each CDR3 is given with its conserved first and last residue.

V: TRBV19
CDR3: CASRGREKLFF

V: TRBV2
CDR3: CASRQGGEKLFF

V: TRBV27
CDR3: CASSFLTGARGLFF

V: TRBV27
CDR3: CASSLLAGGPYEQYF

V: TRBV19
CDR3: CASSMLAVEIPYGYTF

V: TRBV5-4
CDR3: CASSGGVNTEAFF

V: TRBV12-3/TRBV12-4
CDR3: CASKGLGNEQFF

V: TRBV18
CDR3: CASSITLTGQTNNEQFF

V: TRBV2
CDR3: CASSDRGVGTQYF

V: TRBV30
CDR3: CAWSSHPGVQETQYF

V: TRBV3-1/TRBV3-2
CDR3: CASSQAGLLGGWNTEAFF

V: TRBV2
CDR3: CASNGGSVSYNSPLHF

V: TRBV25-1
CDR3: CASSASTGIPNEQFF

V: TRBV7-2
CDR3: CASSLYRPANNEQFF

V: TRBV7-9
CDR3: CASRTRTGDPRPNTGELFF

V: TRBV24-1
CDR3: CATSDSKLPSSYNEQFF

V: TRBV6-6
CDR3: CASSRLALERTYNSPLHF

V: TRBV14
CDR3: CASSQGLYNEQFF

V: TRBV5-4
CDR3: CASSPGTEKNIQYF

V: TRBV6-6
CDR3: CASSPRESGTDTQYF

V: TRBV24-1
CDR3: CATSDADRDEAFF

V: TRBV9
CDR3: CASSVGVPYNEQFF

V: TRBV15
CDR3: CATSRDRDTEAFF